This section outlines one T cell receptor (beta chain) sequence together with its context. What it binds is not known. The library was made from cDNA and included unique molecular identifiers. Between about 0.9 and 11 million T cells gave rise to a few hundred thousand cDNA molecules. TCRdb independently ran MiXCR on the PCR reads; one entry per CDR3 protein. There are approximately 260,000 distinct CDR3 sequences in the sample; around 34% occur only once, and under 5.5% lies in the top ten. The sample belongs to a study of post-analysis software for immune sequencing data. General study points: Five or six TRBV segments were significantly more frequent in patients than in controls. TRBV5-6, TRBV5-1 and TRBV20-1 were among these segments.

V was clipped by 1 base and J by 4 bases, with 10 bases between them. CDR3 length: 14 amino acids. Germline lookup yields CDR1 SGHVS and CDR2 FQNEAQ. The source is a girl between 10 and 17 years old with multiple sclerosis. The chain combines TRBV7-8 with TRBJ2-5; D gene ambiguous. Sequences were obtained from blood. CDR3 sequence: CASSLGAQRETQYF. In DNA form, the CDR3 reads TGTGCCAGCAGCTTAGGGGCCCAACGAGAGACCCAGTACTTC.